The 12 T cell receptor beta chains below all came from one sample that was sequenced in a study of tumor-infiltrating lymphocytes in primary liver carcinoma. Co-extracted RNA and DNA came from around 18-30 mg of unsorted bulk tissue. Making TCR beta cDNA involved around 500 ng total RNA and a constant-region primer. Investigators got TCR beta libraries out of three nested multiplex PCR rounds, done with slightly modified ARM-PCR. TRBV1-TRBV30 forward primers paired with a C-beta reverse primer were used in the first two PCR rounds, which ran approximately 10 cycles each. One entry per CDR3 protein results from TCRdb running MiXCR on the multiplex PCR reads. The sample holds 110,000 or so distinct CDR3 sequences; about four fifths are singletons and the top ten take under 25%. The sample was liver tumor tissue from sampling region 3. Subset defined: tumor region T3, left-lateral pole. The source of these receptors is a man aged 40-50 years with primary liver carcinoma and hepatitis B virus infection.

To note about this clonotype: One end of the junction is discordant with germline, which a read error may explain. The chain links TRBV12-5 to TRBJ2-1, with D possibly TRBD2 on 5 matching bases. CDR1 and CDR2 (germline): LGHNT, FRNRAP. The CDR3 is 14 amino acids. The CDR3 nucleotides read TGTACTAGTGGTTCAAGCGCGAGGGTCTATGAGCAGTTCTTC. Its translation: CTSGSSARVYEQFF.

As concerns this clonotype: At one of its ends the junction is not consistent with the germline gene, which may arise from a read error. V gene TRBV24-1 combines with J gene TRBJ2-1; 9 bases are a match to TRBD2. The CDR3 extends over 16 amino acids. The V gene's germline CDR1 is KGHDR and CDR2 SFDVKD. The CDR3 loop is CAASDSGTSCFNEQFF. As DNA, the CDR3 is TGTGCCGCCAGTGATTCTGGGACTAGCTGCTTTAATGAGCAGTTCTTC.

Comment on this clonotype: At one end the junction does not follow the germline gene, possibly because of a read error. The chain joins TRBV5-6 to TRBJ2-1; D remains ambiguous. CDR3 size: 15 residues. Germline V gene sequence: CDR1 SGHDT, CDR2 YYEEEE. DNA of the CDR3: TGTGCCAGCAGTTTCGGTAAGACATTCTACAATAAGCAGTTCTTC. Translating it yields CASSFGKTFYNKQFF.

A word on this clonotype: Germline and junction disagree at one end, which may indicate a read error. The chain recombines TRBV6-6 with TRBJ2-7, with 12 bases aligning to TRBD1. Germline lookup yields CDR1 MNHNY and CDR2 SVGAGI (reference sequence). The CDR3 is 16 amino acids. DNA of the CDR3: TGTGCAAGCAGTTCTACCCCGGGACAGGGGGCGCGTCAGCAGTACTTC. Translating it yields CASSSTPGQGARQQYF.

Turning to this clonotype: It is likely a read error, because the conserved phenylalanine at the end of the CDR3 is missing. The DNA is left out, because the CDR3 cannot be placed on it with certainty; the CDR3 is given as TCRdb lists it. The chain has TRBV4-2 and TRBJ2-1; TRBD1, as called in the table, went unchecked against the DNA. Germline lookup yields CDR1 LGHNA and CDR2 YNFKEQ. The CDR3 spans 16 amino acids, including both terminal residues. CDR3 amino acids: CDSSRRTGSGVNEQLL.

This clonotype was seen a few times. The rearrangement links TRBV28 to TRBJ2-1, with 9 bases fitting TRBD2. Germline V gives CDR1 MDHEN, CDR2 SYDVKM. This CDR3 has 15 amino acids. The CDR3 reads CVSRNSGSSYNEQFF. As DNA, the CDR3 is TGTGTCAGTAGAAATAGCGGGAGCTCCTACAATGAGCAGTTCTTC. The full variable domain, with the rest looked up from reference TRBV28 and TRBJ2-1, is DVKVTQSSRYLVKRTGEKVFLECVQDMDHENMFWYRQDPGLGLRLIYFSYDVKMKEKGDIPEGYSVSREKKERFSLILESASTNQTSMYLCVSRNSGSSYNEQFFGPGTRLTVL.

In this sample, this clonotype turned up once. A junction boundary mismatches the germline segment, possibly from a read error. V is TRBV29-1 and J is TRBJ2-5, with 7 bases aligning to TRBD1. This CDR3 comprises 13 residues. Per germline, CDR1 SQVTM and CDR2 ANQGSEA. The CDR3 sequence: CSVDLGGAETRYF. The CDR3, as DNA: TGCAGCGTTGATCTAGGGGGCGCGGAGACCCGGTATTTC.

This clonotype was counted a single time. The chain joins TRBV29-1 to TRBJ1-1, with D uncertain. This CDR3 is 15 amino acids long. The germline gives CDR1 SQVTM, CDR2 ANQGSEA. With 5 bases removed from V and 0 bases from J, the gap between germline ends came to 16 bases. CDR3 region: CSVSPGRAMNTEAFF. DNA of the CDR3: TGCAGCGTTTCCCCGGGTCGGGCAATGAACACTGAAGCTTTCTTT.

Points on this clonotype: A much larger clonotype is one base distant, so this may be a read error. The V call is TRBV11-2, the J call TRBJ2-5; TRBD2 matches at 8 bases. CDR3 length equals 14 residues. CDR1 and CDR2 (germline): SGHAT, FQNNGV. Here the CDR3 reads CVSSLSGGHETQYF. The CDR3 region has the DNA TGTGTCAGCAGCTTAAGCGGGGGACATGAGACCCAGTACTTC.

Regarding this clonotype: At one boundary the junction diverges from the germline segment, which might be a read error. The rearrangement uses TRBV12-3 or TRBV12-4 and TRBJ2-5, with TRBD1 identical over 12 bases. The CDR3 runs 16 residues. This chain's CDR3 is CDSSLGTGGLRETQYF. Written as DNA, the CDR3 is TGTGACAGCAGTCTGGGGACAGGGGGCCTTCGGGAGACCCAGTACTTC.

To note about this clonotype: Sequence at one end of the junction differs from germline and may be a read error. The rearrangement links TRBV6-6 to TRBJ2-7; D ambiguous. The germline gives CDR1 MNHNY, CDR2 SVGAGI (reference sequence). The CDR3 is made up of 14 amino acids. Here the CDR3 reads CAGSYSGRFGEQYF. CDR3 nucleotides: TGTGCCGGCAGTTACTCTGGCAGGTTCGGCGAGCAGTATTTC.

As to this clonotype: One junction end does not reproduce the germline sequence, and a read error may be involved. The chain combines TRBV6-5 with TRBJ2-1; tentatively, D is TRBD2 (7 bases). The CDR3 consists of 15 residues. Germline V gene lookup returns CDR1 MNHEY and CDR2 SVGAGI. The CDR3 DNA reads as TGTGCCAGCAGTCTCTTAGGGGGAGGGTACAATGAGCAGTTTTTC. This sequence encodes CASSLLGGGYNEQFF.